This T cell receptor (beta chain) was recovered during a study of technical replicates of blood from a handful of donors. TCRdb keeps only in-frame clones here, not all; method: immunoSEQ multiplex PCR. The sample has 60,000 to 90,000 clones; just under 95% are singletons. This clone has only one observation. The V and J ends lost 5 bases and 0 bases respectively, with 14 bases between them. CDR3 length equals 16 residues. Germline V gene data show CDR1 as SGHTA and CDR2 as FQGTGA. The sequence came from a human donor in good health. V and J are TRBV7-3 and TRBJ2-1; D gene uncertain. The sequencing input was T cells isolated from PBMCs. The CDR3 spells CASSPETYSSYNEQFF. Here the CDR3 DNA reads TGTGCCAGCAGCCCGGAGACTTATAGCTCCTACAATGAGCAGTTCTTC.